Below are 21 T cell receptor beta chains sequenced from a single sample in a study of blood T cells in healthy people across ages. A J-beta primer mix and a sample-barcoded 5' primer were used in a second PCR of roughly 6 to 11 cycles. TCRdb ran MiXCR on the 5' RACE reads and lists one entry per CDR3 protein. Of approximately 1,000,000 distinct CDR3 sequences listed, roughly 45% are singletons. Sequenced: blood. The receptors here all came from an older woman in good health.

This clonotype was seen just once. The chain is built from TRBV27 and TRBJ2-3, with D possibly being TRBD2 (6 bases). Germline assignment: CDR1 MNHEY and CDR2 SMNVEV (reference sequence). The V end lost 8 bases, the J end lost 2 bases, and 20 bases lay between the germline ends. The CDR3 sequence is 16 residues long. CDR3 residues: CASGPRMEGYTDTQYF. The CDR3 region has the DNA TGTGCCAGCGGGCCCCGAATGGAGGGGTACACAGATACGCAGTATTTT.

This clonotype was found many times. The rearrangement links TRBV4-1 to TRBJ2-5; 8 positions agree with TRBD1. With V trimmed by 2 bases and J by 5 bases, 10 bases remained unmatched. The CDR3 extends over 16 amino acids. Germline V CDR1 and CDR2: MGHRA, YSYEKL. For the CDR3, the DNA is TGCGCCAGCAGCCAAAACCCAGCAGGGGGCTATGAGACCCAGTACTTC. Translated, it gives CASSQNPAGGYETQYF.

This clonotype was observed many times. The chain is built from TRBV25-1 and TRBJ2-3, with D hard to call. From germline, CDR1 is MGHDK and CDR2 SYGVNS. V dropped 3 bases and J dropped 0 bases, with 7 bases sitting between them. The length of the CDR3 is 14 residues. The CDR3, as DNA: TGTGCCAGCAGTGATTTTCTTAGCACAGATACGCAGTATTTT. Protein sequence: CASSDFLSTDTQYF.

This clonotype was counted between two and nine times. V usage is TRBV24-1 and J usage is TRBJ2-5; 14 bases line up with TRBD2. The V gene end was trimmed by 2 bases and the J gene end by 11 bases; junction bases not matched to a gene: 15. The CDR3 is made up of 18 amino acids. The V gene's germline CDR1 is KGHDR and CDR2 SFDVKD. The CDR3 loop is CATSDSTSGRAPRNEQYF. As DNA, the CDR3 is TGTGCCACCAGTGATTCGACTAGCGGGAGGGCGCCTCGAAATGAGCAGTACTTC.

For the CDR3, the DNA is TGCGCCAGCAGCCTAGCCGAGCGGAACACTGAAGCTTTCTTT. It encodes CASSLAERNTEAFF. V and J are TRBV4-1 and TRBJ1-1, with unresolved D. The CDR3 is 14 amino acids. CDR1 and CDR2 (germline): MGHRA, YSYEKL. Trimming removed 4 bases from V and 1 base from J, with 10 bases in between.

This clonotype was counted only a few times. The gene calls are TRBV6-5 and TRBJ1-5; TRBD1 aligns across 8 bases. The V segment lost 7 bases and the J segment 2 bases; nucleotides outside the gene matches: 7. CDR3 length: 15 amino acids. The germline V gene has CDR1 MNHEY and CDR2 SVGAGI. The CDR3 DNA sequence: TGTGCCAGCAACAGACAGGGGACAGGCAATCAGCCCCAGCATTTT. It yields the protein CASNRQGTGNQPQHF.

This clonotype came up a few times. DNA for the CDR3: TGTGCCAGCAGCTTTAACACCAAAGAGACCCAGTACTTC. Its protein product is CASSFNTKETQYF. V usage is TRBV7-9 and J usage is TRBJ2-5; D unresolved. The V gene's germline CDR1 is SEHNR and CDR2 FQNEAQ (reference sequence). The V end lost 3 bases, the J end lost 3 bases, and 8 bases lay between the germline ends. The CDR3 is made up of 13 amino acids. Full variable domain (missing parts from reference TRBV7-9 and TRBJ2-5): DTGVSQNPRHKITKRGQNVTFRCDPISEHNRLYWYRQTLGQGPEFLTYFQNEAQLEKSRLLSDRFSAERPKGSFSTLEIQRTEQGDSAMYLCASSFNTKETQYFGPGTRLLVL.

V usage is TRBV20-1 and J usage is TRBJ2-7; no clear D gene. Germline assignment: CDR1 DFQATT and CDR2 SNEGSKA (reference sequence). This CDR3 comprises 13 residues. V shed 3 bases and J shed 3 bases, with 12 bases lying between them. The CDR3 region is CSARGGVFYEQYF. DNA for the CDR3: TGCAGTGCTAGGGGTGGGGTCTTCTACGAGCAGTACTTC.

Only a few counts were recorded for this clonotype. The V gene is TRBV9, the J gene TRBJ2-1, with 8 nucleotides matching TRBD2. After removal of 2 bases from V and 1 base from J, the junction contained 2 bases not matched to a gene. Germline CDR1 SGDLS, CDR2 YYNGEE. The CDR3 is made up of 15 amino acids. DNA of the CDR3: TGTGCCAGCAGCGTTAGCGGGACTTCCTACAATGAGCAGTTCTTC. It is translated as CASSVSGTSYNEQFF.

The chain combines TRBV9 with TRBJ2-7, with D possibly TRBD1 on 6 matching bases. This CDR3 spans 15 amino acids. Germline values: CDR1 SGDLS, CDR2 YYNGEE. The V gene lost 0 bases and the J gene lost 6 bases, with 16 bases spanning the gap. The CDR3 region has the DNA TGTGCCAGCAGCGTAGCTGAAGCAGGGGAAGGCGAGCAGTACTTC. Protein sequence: CASSVAEAGEGEQYF. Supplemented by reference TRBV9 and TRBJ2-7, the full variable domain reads DSGVTQTPKHLITATGQRVTLRCSPRSGDLSVYWYQQSLDQGLQFLIQYYNGEERAKGNILERFSAQQFPDLHSELNLSSLELGDSALYFCASSVAEAGEGEQYFGPGTRLTVT.

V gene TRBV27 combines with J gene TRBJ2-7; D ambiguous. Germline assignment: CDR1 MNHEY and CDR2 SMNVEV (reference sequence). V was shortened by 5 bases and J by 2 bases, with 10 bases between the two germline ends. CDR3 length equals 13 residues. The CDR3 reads CASSPYQTYEQYF. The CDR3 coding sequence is TGTGCCAGCAGTCCGTACCAAACCTACGAGCAGTACTTC.

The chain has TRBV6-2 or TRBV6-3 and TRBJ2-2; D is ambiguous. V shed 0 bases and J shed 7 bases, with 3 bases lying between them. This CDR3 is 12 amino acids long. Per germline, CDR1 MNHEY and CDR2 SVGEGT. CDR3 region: CASSYSVGELFF. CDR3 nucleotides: TGTGCCAGCAGTTACTCGGTCGGGGAGCTGTTTTTT.

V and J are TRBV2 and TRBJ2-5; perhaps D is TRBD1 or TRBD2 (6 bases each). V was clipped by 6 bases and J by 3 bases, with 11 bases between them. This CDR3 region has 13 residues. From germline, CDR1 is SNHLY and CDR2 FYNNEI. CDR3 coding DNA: TGTGCCAGCAGGCGGGACAAGAAAGAGACCCAGTACTTC. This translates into CASRRDKKETQYF.

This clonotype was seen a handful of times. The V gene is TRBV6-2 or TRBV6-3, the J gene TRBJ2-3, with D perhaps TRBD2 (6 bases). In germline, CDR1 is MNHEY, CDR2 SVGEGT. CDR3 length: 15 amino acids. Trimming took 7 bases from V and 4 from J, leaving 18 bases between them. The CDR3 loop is CASTSVAGIADTQYF. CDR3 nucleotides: TGTGCCAGCACCTCCGTGGCGGGAATAGCAGATACGCAGTATTTT.

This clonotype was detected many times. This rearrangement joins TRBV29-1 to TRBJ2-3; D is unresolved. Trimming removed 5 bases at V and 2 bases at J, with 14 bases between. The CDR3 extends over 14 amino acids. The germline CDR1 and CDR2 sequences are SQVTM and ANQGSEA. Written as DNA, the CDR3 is TGCAGCGTTTCCCGTCCCCAACCCACAGATACGCAGTATTTT. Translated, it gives CSVSRPQPTDTQYF.

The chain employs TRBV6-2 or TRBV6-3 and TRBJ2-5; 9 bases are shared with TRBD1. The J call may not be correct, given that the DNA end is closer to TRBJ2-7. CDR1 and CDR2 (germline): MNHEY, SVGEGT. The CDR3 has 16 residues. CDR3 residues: CASRKPGQGLVDEQYF. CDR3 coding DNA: TGTGCCAGCAGAAAGCCGGGACAGGGTCTGGTGGACGAGCAGTACTTC.

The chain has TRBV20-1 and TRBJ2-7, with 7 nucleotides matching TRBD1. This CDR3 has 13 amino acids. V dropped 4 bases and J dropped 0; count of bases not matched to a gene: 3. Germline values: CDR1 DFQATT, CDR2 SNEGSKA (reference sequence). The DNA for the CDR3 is TGCAGTGCTAACGGGGACAGCTCCTACGAGCAGTACTTC. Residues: CSANGDSSYEQYF.

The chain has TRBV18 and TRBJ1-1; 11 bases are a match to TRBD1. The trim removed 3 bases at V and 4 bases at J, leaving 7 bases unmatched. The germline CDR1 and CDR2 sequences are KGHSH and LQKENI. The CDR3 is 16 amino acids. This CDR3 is CASSPYHGTGGTEAFF. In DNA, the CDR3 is TGTGCCAGCTCACCTTACCACGGGACAGGGGGCACTGAAGCTTTCTTT.

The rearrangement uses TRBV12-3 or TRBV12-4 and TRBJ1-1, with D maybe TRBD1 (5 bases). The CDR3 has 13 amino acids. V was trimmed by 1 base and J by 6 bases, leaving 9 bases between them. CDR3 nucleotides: TGTGCCAGCAGTTTAGTTCGGGACTCTGAAGCTTTCTTT. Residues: CASSLVRDSEAFF.

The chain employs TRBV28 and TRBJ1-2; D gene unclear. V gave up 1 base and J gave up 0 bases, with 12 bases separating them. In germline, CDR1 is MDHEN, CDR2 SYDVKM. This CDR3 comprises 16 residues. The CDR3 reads CASSLFSSFSNYGYTF. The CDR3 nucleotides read TGTGCCAGCAGTTTATTCTCCTCCTTCTCTAACTATGGCTACACCTTC.

The CDR3 coding sequence is TGTGCCAGCAGTTACGAGACTAGCGGGAAGGGCGAGCAGTTCTTC. Its protein is CASSYETSGKGEQFF. V gene TRBV6-5 combines with J gene TRBJ2-1; 11 bases map to TRBD2. Germline trimming cut 2 bases from V and 10 bases from J; bases unmatched to any gene: 7. This CDR3 is 15 amino acids long. CDR1 and CDR2 (germline): MNHEY, SVGAGI.